Described below is a single T cell receptor (beta chain) sequence and its context. Antigen unknown. The V gene's germline CDR1 is LGHNT and CDR2 FRNRAP. This CDR3 is 16 amino acids long. V was pared by 2 bases and J by 0 bases, with 11 bases between. Definite or probable Susac syndrome was diagnosed using recently defined diagnostic criteria. This specimen comes from a study of CD8 T cells in Susac syndrome. At the level of the study: Susac syndrome patients were untreated, on corticosteroids with some adding intravenous immunoglobulin, or on intravenous immunoglobulin only. The study's findings and limits: TEMRA cells and active patients showed peak Susac CD8+ clonal expansion.

After extraction with the RNeasy kit, 0.5 to 1 ug of the RNA was reverse transcribed using random hexamers. Across 54 Vbeta and 13 Jbeta, immunoSEQ multiplex PCR amplified TCR beta CDR3. TCRdb used MiXCR to reprocess the immunoSEQ multiplex PCR reads, holding one entry per CDR3 protein. This sample yields about 100,000 distinct CDR3 sequences, of which 95% are seen a single time; 0.3% belongs to the top ten. The chain carries TRBV12-5 and TRBJ1-5; D may be TRBD1 (5 bases). The TCR sequence derives from a human donor with Susac syndrome. The source material was CD8+ T cells from PBMCs. This CDR3 reads CASGLSRGVSNQPQHF. DNA for the CDR3: TGTGCTAGTGGTTTGAGTAGAGGGGTTAGCAATCAGCCCCAGCATTTT.